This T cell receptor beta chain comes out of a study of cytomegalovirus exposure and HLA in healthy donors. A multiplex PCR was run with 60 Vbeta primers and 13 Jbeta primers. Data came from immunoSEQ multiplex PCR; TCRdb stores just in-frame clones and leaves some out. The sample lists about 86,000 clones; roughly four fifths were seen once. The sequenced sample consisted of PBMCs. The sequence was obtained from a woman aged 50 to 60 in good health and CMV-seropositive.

CDR3 in DNA: TGCGCCAGCAGCCAACAGGGGGCAGGGACAGATACGCAGTATTTT. Amino acids: CASSQQGAGTDTQYF. The V gene is TRBV4-1, the J gene TRBJ2-3; TRBD1 matches 8 bases. CDR3 length equals 15 residues. Germline CDR1 and CDR2: MGHRA and YSYEKL. V was clipped by 2 bases and J by 3 bases; unmatched bases: 4.